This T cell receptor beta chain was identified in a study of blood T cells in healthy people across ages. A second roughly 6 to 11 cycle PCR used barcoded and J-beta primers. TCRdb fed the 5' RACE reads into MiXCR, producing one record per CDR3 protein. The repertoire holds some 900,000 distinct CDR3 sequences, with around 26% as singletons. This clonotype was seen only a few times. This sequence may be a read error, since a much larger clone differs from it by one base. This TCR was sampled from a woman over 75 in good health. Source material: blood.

Written as DNA, the CDR3 is TGTGCCAGCGGCGGGCGACTCACCAATGAGCAGTTCTTC. Translation gives CASGGRLTNEQFF. V and J are TRBV7-2 and TRBJ2-1, with D perhaps TRBD2 (5 bases). Germline V gives CDR1 SGHTA, CDR2 FQGNSA. The CDR3 has 13 residues. Trimming cost V 8 bases and J 6 bases, with 14 bases left between them.